Reported below is one TCR beta chain. Its antigen is undetermined. These data are taken from a study of T cells in narcolepsy. Study context: Patients with NT1 or NT2 and healthy control donors were enrolled.

The table came from immunoSEQ multiplex PCR; TCRdb's copy has only in-frame clones and leaves some out. The sample has more than 9,500 clones; around 94% are singletons. Study-level points and caveats: Some memory CD4+ repertoires had no autoreactive clone sequences. Autoreactive clonotypes reportedly recurred in blood of same and different patients, not controls. HCRT-specific and TRIB2-specific autoreactive clonotypes appeared among same-patient CSF and blood CD4+ clonotypes.

Germline V gene data show CDR1 as SNHLY and CDR2 as FYNNEI. V lost 5 bases, J lost 0 bases, and 3 bases stayed unmatched. The CDR3 totals 15 residues. V gene TRBV2 combines with J gene TRBJ2-1; 8 bases line up with TRBD1. The TCR was taken from a human donor with narcolepsy. The sample consisted of CD45RA- memory CD4+ T cells from PBMCs. The CDR3 loop is CASSNDRGSYNEQFF. The CDR3 DNA follows: TGTGCCAGCAGTAATGACAGGGGCTCCTACAATGAGCAGTTCTTC.